What follows are 21 T cell receptor beta chains derived from one specimen sequenced in a study of tumor-infiltrating lymphocytes in primary liver carcinoma. A constant-region primer primed TCR beta cDNA synthesis from 400 to 550 ng of total RNA. For TCR beta, libraries were produced by three nested multiplex PCR rounds using slightly modified ARM-PCR. Both of the initial two PCR rounds ran for about 9 cycles and employed TRBV1-TRBV30 forward primers alongside a C-beta reverse primer. TCRdb reprocessed the multiplex PCR reads via MiXCR and lists one record per CDR3 protein. Of about 37,000 distinct CDR3 sequences listed, roughly 74% were seen once; the top ten hold under 45%. Unsorted bulk tissue of about 18-34 mg yielded co-extracted RNA and DNA. Material for sequencing was tumor-adjacent normal liver tissue. The receptor set was obtained from a man aged 35 to 55 with primary liver carcinoma and hepatitis B virus infection.

This clonotype qualifies as medium-sized. The J gene is TRBJ1-2, the V gene TRBV6-2 or TRBV6-3; the D is unclear. Trimming removed 6 bases at V and 4 bases at J, with 12 bases between. CDR3 length equals 13 residues. Germline values: CDR1 MNHEY, CDR2 SVGEGT. The CDR3 DNA sequence: TGTGCCAGCAGCCCCCGGAGCGGCTATGGCTACACCTTC. This gives the protein CASSPRSGYGYTF.

On this clonotype itself: One junction end does not reproduce the germline sequence, and a read error may be involved. CDR3: CASSWDAVELFF. CDR3 DNA sequence: TGTGCCAGCAGCTGGGACGCCGTGGAGCTGTTCTTT. The chain uses TRBV6-5 and TRBJ2-2; D may match TRBD1 or TRBD2 (5 bases each). From germline, CDR1 is MNHEY and CDR2 SVGAGI. The CDR3 length is 12 residues.

On this clonotype: The germline gene is not matched at one end of the junction; a read error may be the cause. The chain carries TRBV29-1 and TRBJ2-2, with a tentative D call TRBD2 (6 bases). The germline gives CDR1 SQVTM, CDR2 ANQGSEA. This CDR3 has 14 amino acids. CDR3 in amino acids: CIVATRANTGELFF. CDR3 nucleotides: TGCATCGTTGCGACTAGGGCGAACACAGGGGAGCTGTTTTTT.

This clonotype was detected once. A clone one base away is much larger, so this may be a read error. The rearrangement joins TRBV5-1 to TRBJ2-3; no reliable D call. The V gene's germline CDR1 is SGHRS and CDR2 YFSETQ. The CDR3 extends over 15 amino acids. The CDR3 sequence is CANSPGRPSTDTQYF. The CDR3, as DNA: TGCGCCAACAGCCCCGGACGGCCCAGCACAGATACGCAGTATTTT.

In its sample, this clonotype was seen many times. This chain links TRBV24-1 with TRBJ2-6; D is possibly TRBD2 (5 bases). The CDR3 consists of 15 residues. Per the germline V gene, CDR1 is KGHDR and CDR2 is SFDVKD. The V and J ends lost 5 bases and 0 bases respectively, with 7 bases between them. This chain's CDR3 is CATSAGDSGANVLTF. In DNA, the CDR3 is TGTGCCACCAGTGCCGGGGACTCTGGGGCCAACGTCCTGACTTTC.

A note on this clonotype: Without the conserved terminal phenylalanine or tryptophan, this CDR3 likely stems from a read error. The chain couples TRBV14 to TRBJ2-1; D is uncertain. The CDR3 runs to 14 residues. Germline V gene sequence: CDR1 SGHDN, CDR2 FVKESK. CDR3 DNA: TGTGCCAGCAGCCCGAGAGTTTTTGGCAATGAACAGTTCTAC. Translating it yields CASSPRVFGNEQFY.

This clonotype was seen ten or more times. A much more abundant neighbour one base away suggests this may be a read error. J is TRBJ2-2 and V is TRBV6-5; TRBD2 matches at 7 bases. Germline V gene lookup returns CDR1 MNHEY and CDR2 SVGAGI. The CDR3 spans 18 residues. V trimming: 6 bases; J trimming: 0 bases; junction bases outside the gene matches: 13. In nucleotides, the CDR3 is TGTGCCAGCAGCTCCTGGGCTAGCGGCTTCGCGAACACCGGGGAGCTGTTTTTT. Translation gives CASSSWASGFANTGELFF.

Concerning this clonotype itself: The germline gene is not matched at one end of the junction; a read error may be the cause. This rearrangement joins TRBV5-5 to TRBJ2-1, with D unclear. The CDR3 length is 13 residues. Germline V gene sequence: CDR1 SGHKS, CDR2 YYEKEE (reference sequence). CDR3 DNA: TGTGCCAGCAGCCGAGTCTCCTACAATGAGGAGTTTTTC. Its protein product is CASSRVSYNEEFF.

The chain carries TRBV7-9 and TRBJ2-5, with D possibly being TRBD2 (5 bases). Germline V CDR1 and CDR2: SEHNR, FQNEAQ (reference sequence). V was cut by 5 bases and J by 8 bases, with 18 bases left in between. There are 14 residues in the CDR3. The CDR3 coding sequence is TGTGCCAGCAGCCGCGGGCGGGTGGAGAATACCCAGTACTTC. Protein sequence: CASSRGRVENTQYF.

The sample holds many counts of this clonotype. This chain links TRBV7-9 with TRBJ2-5, with D possibly matching TRBD1 (5 bases). V dropped 4 bases and J dropped 6 bases, with 15 bases sitting between them. Germline lookup yields CDR1 SEHNR and CDR2 FQNEAQ (reference sequence). The CDR3 length is 14 residues. CDR3 nucleotides: TGTGCCAGCAGCTCACGACAGCTCGTCAAGACCCAGTACTTC. This translates into CASSSRQLVKTQYF. Complete variable domain (other parts from reference TRBV7-9 and TRBJ2-5): DTGVSQNPRHKITKRGQNVTFRCDPISEHNRLYWYRQTLGQGPEFLTYFQNEAQLEKSRLLSDRFSAERPKGSFSTLEIQRTEQGDSAMYLCASSSRQLVKTQYFGPGTRLLVL.

This clonotype was seen only once. The chain combines TRBV29-1 with TRBJ2-3; a weak D match, TRBD2 (7 bases). The CDR3 has 13 amino acids. Germline V gives CDR1 SQVTM, CDR2 ANQGSEA. The V end was cut by 8 bases, the J end by 12 bases, with 24 bases between. CDR3: CSIRTGGGDIQYF. The CDR3 nucleotides are TGCAGCATCCGGACGGGGGGCGGAGATATACAGTATTTT.

As to this clonotype: One end of the junction fails to match germline, which may point to a read error. The chain has TRBV29-1 and TRBJ2-5; 7 bases map to TRBD1. Per germline, CDR1 SQVTM and CDR2 ANQGSEA. The CDR3 contains 15 residues. CDR3 residues: CCVEAERGRAETQYF. The CDR3 bases are TGCTGCGTTGAAGCGGAGAGGGGGCGAGCAGAGACCCAGTACTTT.

Regarding this clonotype: Compared with germline, one end of the junction differs, possibly owing to a read error. The chain has TRBV10-3 and TRBJ2-3, with TRBD2 identical over 10 bases. The germline CDR1 and CDR2 sequences are ENHRY and SYGVKD. The CDR3 has 19 amino acids. The CDR3 spells CAISEIGLAEGSGTDTQYF. As DNA, the CDR3 is TGTGCCATCAGTGAAATTGGACTAGCGGAAGGAAGTGGCACAGATACGCAATATTTT.

This clonotype occurred once. J is TRBJ2-1 and V is TRBV5-1; 13 bases are shared with TRBD2. Per germline, CDR1 SGHRS and CDR2 YFSETQ. J gave up 6 bases and V 6 bases, and 6 bases lay outside the gene matches. The CDR3 is made up of 15 amino acids. CDR3 in amino acids: CASTAGLAGINEQFF. The CDR3 bases are TGCGCCAGCACCGCGGGACTAGCGGGGATCAATGAGCAGTTCTTC.

To note about this clonotype: One end of the junction fails to match germline, which may point to a read error. This chain links TRBV2 with TRBJ2-7, with D possibly being TRBD1 (6 bases). The germline V gene encodes CDR1 SNHLY and CDR2 FYNNEI. CDR3 length equals 14 residues. The CDR3 DNA reads TGTGACAGCAGTGAAGGAATAAGGACAGCTGAGCAATACTTC. As protein: CDSSEGIRTAEQYF.

This clonotype has at least ten counts. The chain carries TRBV28 and TRBJ1-2; a weak D match, TRBD1 (6 bases). Trimming cost V 3 bases and J 5 bases, with 7 bases left between them. This CDR3 is built from 12 residues. CDR1 and CDR2 from the germline V gene are MDHEN and SYDVKM. Here the CDR3 reads CASSFRGYGYTF. The CDR3 nucleotides are TGTGCCAGCAGTTTCAGGGGATATGGCTACACCTTC.

This clonotype was observed a handful of times. One junction end disagrees with the germline gene, perhaps due to a read error. This rearrangement joins TRBV11-1 to TRBJ2-4; 13 nucleotides line up with TRBD2. The CDR3 loop spans 17 amino acids. The germline V gene has CDR1 SGHAT and CDR2 FQDESV (reference sequence). The CDR3: CASGSPGTSGTKNLQYF. The CDR3 nucleotides are TGTGCCAGCGGCTCTCCCGGGACTAGCGGGACCAAAAACCTTCAGTACTTC.

This clonotype was observed at least ten times. A much larger clone differs from this one at a single base, so this may be a read error. The rearrangement joins TRBV4-3 to TRBJ2-5; the match to TRBD2 covers 7 bases. Looked up from germline, CDR1 is LGHNA and CDR2 is YSLEER. This CDR3 has 14 amino acids. J was trimmed by 7 bases and V by 2 bases; bases with no gene match: 7. The CDR3 region is CASSQNWGGVTQYF. As DNA, the CDR3 is TGCGCCAGCAGCCAAAACTGGGGGGGGGTGACCCAGTACTTC.

The J gene is TRBJ1-3, the V gene TRBV6-5; 8 positions match TRBD1. V shed 3 bases, J shed 0 bases, and the junction held 10 bases outside the gene matches. Germline-derived CDR1 and CDR2 are MNHEY and SVGAGI. The CDR3 runs to 18 residues. The CDR3 DNA reads TGTGCCAGCAGTTATGCCAGGGACAGGATCATCTCTGGAAACACCATATATTTT. Protein: CASSYARDRIISGNTIYF.

This clonotype was counted ten times or more. The genes are TRBV10-3 and TRBJ1-5, with D tentatively TRBD1 (5 bases). Germline values: CDR1 ENHRY, CDR2 SYGVKD. V lost 3 bases, J lost 9 bases, and 18 bases lay in between. This CDR3 comprises 15 residues. As DNA, the CDR3 is TGTGCCATCAGTGAAGGTCAGGGCAGAGGGCGGCCCCAGCATTTT. Translating gives CAISEGQGRGRPQHF.

Note on this clonotype: At one end, the junction sequence differs from germline, possibly due to a read error. The chain recombines TRBV28 with TRBJ2-7; 9 nucleotides agree with TRBD1. The CDR3 runs to 14 residues. CDR1 MDHEN and CDR2 SYDVKM come from the germline V gene. The CDR3 DNA reads TGTGCCAACAGTTTAGCCGGACAGGGGCCCGAGCAGTACTTC. Its protein product is CANSLAGQGPEQYF.